The sequence of this TCR beta chain was determined in a study of cytomegalovirus exposure and HLA in healthy donors. About the study: HLA-typed donors contributed some 87 million unique TCRs, which were held in an early data release.

Study conclusions and caveats: Another analysis was done later, and it associated around 15,000 TCR beta sequences with HLA alleles at 0.05 false discovery rate. A prior analysis recorded that most TCR beta V segments were productive about 87% or about 30% of the time. Reports state that TCR beta sequences accurately predicted most subjects' HLA-A and HLA-B alleles.

In the PCR, 60 Vbeta and 13 Jbeta primers were used. Profiling relied on immunoSEQ multiplex PCR, and the TCRdb table lists in-frame clones only, not all of them. This sample carries approximately 110,000 clones, about 59% of them seen once, and the ten largest clones take over 3.5%. V lost 7 bases to trimming and J lost 6 bases, with 16 bases between them. Germline CDR1 MNHNY, CDR2 SVGAGI (reference sequence). The CDR3 loop spans 13 amino acids. Comment on this clone: Antigen specificity is unknown.

The source material was PBMCs. This chain connects TRBV6-6 to TRBJ2-7; D not resolved. This TCR derives from a man in his thirties or forties in good health and CMV-seropositive. The CDR3: CASMSASGFEQYF. The CDR3, as DNA: TGTGCCAGCATGTCAGCGTCGGGTTTCGAGCAGTACTTC.